Sequencing of this T cell receptor (beta chain) was carried out in a study of T-cell reconstitution after alpha-beta-depleted transplantation in children. Study-wide points: By about two months after transplant, alpha-beta T cells reportedly arose from several hundred graft clones that had expanded.

For TCRbeta, the library was prepared with unique molecular identifiers. TCRdb called the PCR reads again in MiXCR, with one record for every CDR3 protein. In the table there are 550,000 to 800,000 distinct CDR3 sequences, about 12% of which are singletons. Germline CDR1 is MGHRA and CDR2 is YSYEKL. The CDR3 runs 13 residues. The germline V and J ends were trimmed by 0 bases and 2 bases, with 5 bases remaining between them. This clonotype was counted between two and nine times. What it recognizes is unknown. The source is a girl aged 2 to 10 with congenital amegakaryocytic thrombocytopenia, due to receive a stem cell transplant. Sequencing used PBMCs, obtained before TCRalphabeta/CD19-depleted stem cell transplant. The chain couples TRBV4-1 to TRBJ2-7, with no clear D. The CDR3: CASSQDGTYEQYF. The CDR3 region has the DNA TGCGCCAGCAGCCAAGATGGCACCTACGAGCAGTACTTC.